The 8 T cell receptor beta chains below were found in one sample sequenced in a study of blood T cell repertoires in COVID-19. Profiled with immunoSEQ multiplex PCR; TCRdb holds only in-frame clones, not every one. The data show around 300,000 clones, around 90% seen once. Sequencing was performed on peripheral blood. Receptor source: a woman in her thirties or forties who had recovered from COVID-19.

The chain is built from TRBV12-5 and TRBJ2-1; tentative D call: TRBD2 (5 bases). The CDR3 length is 17 residues. Trimming pared 3 bases from V and 3 bases from J, leaving 18 bases between. The germline V gene encodes CDR1 LGHNT and CDR2 FRNRAP. The CDR3 nucleotides read TGTGCTAGTGGTTTCGGACTTTTACCCCACAGCTACAATGAGCAGTTCTTC. Translation gives CASGFGLLPHSYNEQFF.

This chain uses TRBV4-1 with TRBJ2-7; 14 positions agree with TRBD2. Germline CDR1 is MGHRA and CDR2 is YSYEKL. V lost 0 bases, J lost 0 bases, and 10 bases stayed unmatched. The CDR3 totals 20 residues. The CDR3 region has the DNA TGCGCCAGCAGCCAAGATCAGGAGACTAGCGGGAGGGCCCTCTCCTACGAGCAGTACTTC. Translated: CASSQDQETSGRALSYEQYF.

The chain employs TRBV19 and TRBJ2-5; a possible D gene is TRBD1 (6 bases). Germline lookup yields CDR1 LNHDA and CDR2 SQIVND (reference sequence). Trimming took off 9 bases at V and 1 base at J, with 21 bases between the two ends. There are 16 residues in the CDR3. The CDR3 DNA sequence: TGTGCCAGCTCCGGGACACTCTTTTCCCTCCAAGAGACCCAGTACTTC. Its protein is CASSGTLFSLQETQYF. The whole variable domain, remainder taken from reference TRBV19 and TRBJ2-5, is DGGITQSPKYLFRKEGQNVTLSCEQNLNHDAMYWYRQDPGQGLRLIYYSQIVNDFQKGDIAEGYSVSREKKESFPLTVTSAQKNPTAFYLCASSGTLFSLQETQYFGPGTRLLVL.

This chain uses TRBV5-1 with TRBJ2-3, with D possibly being TRBD2 (5 bases). CDR3 length: 17 residues. CDR1 SGHRS and CDR2 YFSETQ come from the germline V gene. The V end was cut by 0 bases, the J end by 4 bases, with 18 bases between. The CDR3 protein is CASSLGVGGPGADTQYF. The CDR3 bases are TGCGCCAGCAGCTTGGGAGTGGGCGGGCCCGGCGCAGATACGCAGTATTTT.

This clone was observed a handful of times. This rearrangement joins TRBV29-1 to TRBJ2-5; 9 bases agree with TRBD1. The germline CDR1 and CDR2 sequences are SQVTM and ANQGSEA. The V and J ends lost 7 bases and 5 bases, in that order; junction bases with no gene match: 5. CDR3 length equals 12 residues. The CDR3 region is CSGRTGAETQYF. The CDR3 DNA reads TGCAGCGGTCGGACAGGGGCTGAGACCCAGTACTTC.

The chain recombines TRBV5-1 with TRBJ2-7, with 8 bases lining up with TRBD2. This CDR3 spans 14 amino acids. Germline V gives CDR1 SGHRS, CDR2 YFSETQ. The ends lost 5 bases at V and 6 bases at J; junction bases unmatched: 10. CDR3 DNA: TGCGCCAGCAGGCCAGCGGGAGTCCCCCTCGAGCAGTACTTC. Translating it yields CASRPAGVPLEQYF.

The V call is TRBV2, the J call TRBJ1-1; no clear D gene. CDR3 length: 12 amino acids. Germline CDR1 SNHLY, CDR2 FYNNEI. Trimming took 7 bases from V and 3 from J, leaving 9 bases between them. CDR3 DNA sequence: TGTGCCAGCACAGGTTGGGACACTGAAGCTTTCTTT. As protein: CASTGWDTEAFF.

The CDR3 bases are TGTGCCAGTAGTATAATAATCGCGCTGACATTCCCCCCGGGGGAGCAGTTCTTC. This encodes CASSIIIALTFPPGEQFF. The chain joins TRBV19 to TRBJ2-1; perhaps TRBD2 as D (5 bases). Germline V gene sequence: CDR1 LNHDA, CDR2 SQIVND (reference sequence). The CDR3 has 18 residues. Trimming took 2 bases from V and 10 from J, leaving 27 bases between them.